This TCR beta chain came from a study of post-analysis software for immune sequencing data. The authors incorporated unique molecular identifiers into the TCR beta cDNA libraries. One entry per CDR3 protein results from TCRdb running MiXCR on the PCR reads. The sample lists about 820,000 distinct CDR3 sequences; around 50% were seen once. The clonotype comes from a girl aged 5 to 17 with multiple sclerosis. Sequencing was done on a sample of blood.

The CDR3, as DNA: TGCAGTGCCCGAGGGAAAGCTTCAAGAGAGCAGTTCTTC. As protein: CSARGKASREQFF. V gene TRBV20-1 combines with J gene TRBJ2-1; possible D gene TRBD2, 5 bases. Germline V lookup: CDR1 DFQATT, CDR2 SNEGSKA (reference sequence). The germline V and J ends were trimmed by 6 bases and 10 bases, with 19 bases remaining between them. The CDR3 runs to 13 residues.